The rows below give T cell receptor beta chains drawn from one sample of a study of OX40 agonist ivuxolimab in advanced cancers. This table comes from immunoSEQ multiplex PCR, and its TCRdb copy is limited to in-frame clones, with some not included. The sample lists tens of thousands of clones; 80% to 90% were seen once. The sequencing here drew on CD4+ or CD8+ T cells sorted from blood, taken in a trial of the OX40 agonist ivuxolimab. The receptors shown here come from an adult with an advanced solid tumor such as melanoma, head and neck, liver or kidney cancer. CDR3s include the opening cysteine and the closing phenylalanine or tryptophan. D genes are given only for firm matches. Size tells how often a clone was seen (once, few, many) or the class of an expanded clone, and some rows leave it out.

d_call | j_call | clone_size | v_call | cdr3_nt | cdr3_aa
NA | TRBJ1-3 | NA | TRBV10-3 | TGTGCCATCAGTGAGGGCATACAGGGCGCTGGAAACACCATATATTTT | CAISEGIQGAGNTIYF
TRBD1 | TRBJ2-3 | NA | TRBV23-1 | TGCGCCAGCAGTCTCTTCCGGGACAGAATCACAGATACGCAGTATTTT | CASSLFRDRITDTQYF
NA | TRBJ1-2 | NA | TRBV27 | TGTGCCAGCAGTCCCGGACAGACCTTCAACTATGGCTACACCTTC | CASSPGQTFNYGYTF
NA | TRBJ2-2 | NA | TRBV4-3 | TGCGCCAGCGGGGAGTCCGGCCGATACACCGGGGAGCTGTTTTTT | CASGESGRYTGELFF
NA | TRBJ1-2 | NA | TRBV4-1 | TGCGCCAGCAGCCAAGTGGGGGAAGGGGGCTATGGCTACACCTTC | CASSQVGEGGYGYTF
TRBD1 | TRBJ2-7 | NA | TRBV27 | TGTGCCAGCAGTATACAGGGGGCGGAATACGAGCAGTACTTC | CASSIQGAEYEQYF
NA | TRBJ1-1 | NA | TRBV14 | TGTGCCAGCAGCACAACAGGGAACACTGAAGCTTTCTTT | CASSTTGNTEAFF
NA | TRBJ1-5 | NA | TRBV21-1 | TGTGCCAGCAGCATCCCCGGGGGGACAGAACTCAATCAGCCCCAGCATTTT | CASSIPGGTELNQPQHF
NA | TRBJ1-5 | NA | TRBV5-8 | TGTGCCAGCAGCTTGGATAGGGCAGGAAGCAATCAGCCCCAGCATTTT | CASSLDRAGSNQPQHF
NA | TRBJ1-4 | NA | TRBV7-9 | TGTGCCAGCAGCTTAGTAGTGTCTCCAACTAATGAAAAACTGTTTTTT | CASSLVVSPTNEKLFF
TRBD1 | TRBJ2-7 | NA | TRBV14 | TGTGCCAGCAGCCAAGTCGGACAGGGACACGAGCAGTACTTC | CASSQVGQGHEQYF
TRBD2 | TRBJ2-5 | NA | TRBV2 | TGTGCCAGCTTGGGAGGCAGCGGGGGGCCCGAACAGACCCAGTACTTC | CASLGGSGGPEQTQYF
TRBD1 | TRBJ1-3 | medium-sized | TRBV6-5 | TGTGCCAGCAGTTACTCGACAGGGTCTGGAAACACCATATATTTT | CASSYSTGSGNTIYF
NA | TRBJ1-1 | NA | TRBV29-1 | TGCAGCGTGCCTTCAGTGAACACTGAAGCTTTCTTT | CSVPSVNTEAFF
TRBD1 | TRBJ2-1 | NA | TRBV7-6 | TGTGCCAGCAGCTTAGGGTTTCTCGGAACAGGGGACTACAATGAGCAGTTCTTC | CASSLGFLGTGDYNEQFF
NA | TRBJ1-2 | once | TRBV7-3 | TGTGCCAGCAGCTATTTAGGAGGGTCTGGCTACACCTTC | CASSYLGGSGYTF
NA | TRBJ1-1 | NA | TRBV5-5 | TGTGCCAGCACCTCGGCGCAGGGCCCGAACACTGAAGCTTTCTTT | CASTSAQGPNTEAFF
NA | TRBJ1-2 | NA | TRBV28 | TGTGCCAGCAGCCAGGGCTGGGGGCTACGGACCTTC | CASSQGWGLRTF
NA | TRBJ2-1 | NA | TRBV9 | TGTGCCAGCAGCGTAGAGGGGGCGGGAGGTTCCTACAATGAGCAGTTCTTC | CASSVEGAGGSYNEQFF
TRBD2 | TRBJ2-3 | NA | TRBV4-3 | TGCGCCAGCAGCCAAGAGGGACTAGCGGGGGTGACAGATACGCAGTATTTT | CASSQEGLAGVTDTQYF
NA | TRBJ2-1 | NA | TRBV9 | TGTGCCAGCAGCGCCGACGGTAATGAGCAGTTCTTC | CASSADGNEQFF
NA | TRBJ1-5 | NA | TRBV5-5 | TGTGCCAGCAGCCAGGCCGGGGAGTATAGCAATCAGCCCCAGCATTTT | CASSQAGEYSNQPQHF
NA | TRBJ2-2 | NA | TRBV4-1 | TGCGCCAGCAGCCATGGCGGGGATCTAGGCGGGGAGCTGTTTTTT | CASSHGGDLGGELFF
NA | TRBJ2-1 | medium-sized | TRBV5-4 | TGTGCCAGCAGCTTGGCGAGGGAGCAGTTCTTC | CASSLAREQFF
NA | TRBJ2-5 | NA | TRBV25-1 | TGTGCCAGCAGTGAAGGGCCCCTAAGGCGTCAAGAGACCCAGTACTTC | CASSEGPLRRQETQYF
NA | TRBJ2-2 | NA | TRBV9 | TGTGCCAGCAGCGTAGCCCTCGGGGGGCTCACCGGGGAGCTGTTTTTT | CASSVALGGLTGELFF
NA | TRBJ2-7 | NA | TRBV27 | TGTGCCAGCAGTTTAGTGACAGGTTCCTACGAGCAGTACTTC | CASSLVTGSYEQYF
TRBD1 | TRBJ1-1 | NA | TRBV13 | TGTGCCAGCAGCTTCAGGGGGGATAGCACTGAAGCTTTCTTT | CASSFRGDSTEAFF
NA | TRBJ2-7 | NA | TRBV11-2 | TGTGCCAGCAGCTTTAGGGAGCAGTACTTC | CASSFREQYF
NA | TRBJ1-5 | NA | TRBV15 | TGTGCCACCAGCAATTCGGACATTAGCAATCAGCCCCAGCATTTT | CATSNSDISNQPQHF
TRBD2 | TRBJ2-1 | NA | TRBV7-2 | TGTGCCAGCAGCTGGCCTACTAGCGGAGCTTACTACAATGAGCAGTTCTTC | CASSWPTSGAYYNEQFF
NA | TRBJ1-1 | NA | TRBV19 | TGTGCCAGTAGTATAGTCGGTGGGAACACTGAAGCTTTCTTT | CASSIVGGNTEAFF
TRBD1 | TRBJ2-5 | NA | TRBV27 | TGTGCCAGCAGTTCGAGGGGGCGAACGCAAGAGACCCAGTACTTC | CASSSRGRTQETQYF
NA | TRBJ2-2 | NA | TRBV10-3 | TGTGCCATCAGTGACCCCGCCGGGGAGCTGTTTTTT | CAISDPAGELFF
NA | TRBJ2-2 | NA | TRBV27 | TGTGCCAGCAGTTTATGGGGCACCGGGGAGCTGTTTTTT | CASSLWGTGELFF
NA | TRBJ1-2 | NA | TRBV4-2 | TGTGCCAGCAGCCAAGATGCGTTGATTACCTATGGCTACACCTTC | CASSQDALITYGYTF
NA | TRBJ2-1 | NA | TRBV7-8 | TGTGCCAGCAGCCATCCCCCGGGCAGTTACAATGAGCAGTTCTTC | CASSHPPGSYNEQFF
NA | TRBJ2-1 | once | TRBV25-1 | TGTGCCAGCTCTAGTCATGAGCAGTTCTTC | CASSSHEQFF
TRBD1 | TRBJ2-7 | NA | TRBV4-1 | TGCGCCAGCAGCCCAGGGACAGGGGCTTCCTACGAGCAGTACTTC | CASSPGTGASYEQYF
TRBD1 | TRBJ2-7 | NA | TRBV27 | TGTGCCAGCAGTAGCATCGGGACAGGGGACTACGAGCAGTACTTC | CASSSIGTGDYEQYF
NA | TRBJ2-3 | NA | TRBV30 | TGTGCCTGGAGTGCGGCGGAGTTCACAGATACGCAGTATTTT | CAWSAAEFTDTQYF
TRBD1 | TRBJ2-7 | NA | TRBV7-6 | TGTGCCAGCAGTATTGGTCCAGGGGGCCGCGAGCAGTACTTC | CASSIGPGGREQYF
NA | TRBJ1-4 | NA | TRBV2 | TGTGCCAGCAGTGACCTGGCCAATGAAAAACTGTTTTTT | CASSDLANEKLFF
NA | TRBJ2-3 | NA | TRBV19 | TGTGCCAGTAGTATAAGTCCTATGGAGCAGTATTTT | CASSISPMEQYF
TRBD1 | TRBJ1-4 | NA | TRBV5-1 | TGCGCCAGCAGCTCGTCGGACAGGCAGGCGAACTATTATGAAAAACTGTTTTTT | CASSSSDRQANYYEKLFF
NA | TRBJ1-1 | NA | TRBV6-5 | TGTGCCAGCAGTTACTCGGAGGGATCTAACACTGAAGCTTTCTTT | CASSYSEGSNTEAFF
NA | TRBJ1-6 | NA | TRBV10-3 | TGTGCCATCAGGGGGGGTTGGGGTAATTCACCCCTCCACTTT | CAIRGGWGNSPLHF
NA | TRBJ2-1 | NA | TRBV12-2 | TGTGCAAGTCGCCAAGGGTCGGGGGGCCAGAGTGAGCAGTTCTTC | CASRQGSGGQSEQFF
NA | TRBJ2-5 | NA | TRBV12-5 | TGTGCTAGTGGAGGGGCCGGCCTGCAAGAGACCCAGTACTTC | CASGGAGLQETQYF
TRBD2 | TRBJ2-1 | NA | TRBV10-3 | TGTGCCATCAGTGAAATGGGGGGGGTTGAGCAGTTCTTC | CAISEMGGVEQFF
NA | TRBJ2-7 | NA | TRBV5-6 | TGTGCCAGCAGCTTGCTAGGGGCTCGGGAGCAGTACTTC | CASSLLGAREQYF
NA | TRBJ1-1 | NA | TRBV7-9 | TGTGCCAGCAGACCCTCGGACCGATCGAACACTGAAGCTTTCTTT | CASRPSDRSNTEAFF
TRBD2 | TRBJ2-3 | NA | TRBV2 | TGTGCCAGTCTGCGGGGGGCCGCAGATACGCAGTATTTT | CASLRGAADTQYF